The sequence of this T cell receptor (beta chain) was determined in a study of vaccination effects on CD4 cells after COVID-19. Only in-frame clones appear in the TCRdb table, and some are missing; sequencing was by immunoSEQ multiplex PCR. The sample lists some 70,000 clones; about four fifths were seen once. In the case of this clone: Its antigen is not known.

Antigen-specific CD4+ T cells were expanded with viral peptide pools in the ViraFEST assay before sequencing. CD4+ T cells were isolated after approximately 10 days of culture. The vaccine recipients had no prior SARS-CoV-2 infection, with negative nucleocapsid antibodies. Cultivation was performed at approximately 2.1 million PBMC per well with roughly 10 IU/ml IL-2 and about 10 ug/ml peptides added. Cells had half their medium changed to IL-2 medium on days 3 and 7. Findings of the study overall: Marked clonal contraction was seen in infection- and vaccine-induced clones late after vaccination. Within healthy vaccinees, only 1 of 255 vaccine-induced clones displayed cross-reactivity with common cold coronaviruses.

The CDR3 has 15 amino acids. CDR1 SNHLY and CDR2 FYNNEI come from the germline V gene. The V and J ends lost 2 bases and 1 base respectively, with 11 bases between them. The TCR originated in a human donor who received a COVID-19 vaccine. The rearrangement links TRBV2 to TRBJ1-2; D remains ambiguous. Sequences were derived from CD4+ T cells from PBMCs cultured with SARS-CoV-2 spike peptides, sampled before COVID-19 vaccination. Written as DNA, the CDR3 is TGTGCCAGCAGTGAACGTTTAACGGGTAACTATGGCTACACCTTC. Its translation: CASSERLTGNYGYTF.